This T cell receptor (beta chain) appears in the sequencing data of a study of graft-versus-host responses after intestinal transplantation. Study-level information: Every transplant recipient was induced with anti-thymocyte globulin, then maintained on tacrolimus and steroids for two to four years.

This CDR3 is built from 14 residues. CDR1 SGHDT and CDR2 YYEEEE come from the germline V gene. Trimming pared 2 bases from V and 5 bases from J, leaving 14 bases between. Co-plated with about 200,000 CFSE-labeled responder cells were about 200,000 irradiated, violet-dye-labeled stimulator cells. CD4 and CD8 responders that proliferated in the reaction were FACS-sorted. Regarding the study as a whole: Recipient marrow harbored GvH clones, some of which surfaced first in ileum or blood.

Assay: immunoSEQ multiplex PCR; the TCRdb copy retains only in-frame clones and omits some. The sample yields 11,000 to 15,000 clones, roughly two fifths seen once. In its sample, this clone was seen many times. The clonotype was recovered from a human patient who received an intestinal transplant. The chain couples TRBV5-6 to TRBJ2-7; possible D gene TRBD2, 5 bases. Material: alloreactive CD8+ T cells from a mixed lymphocyte reaction culture, obtained before intestinal transplant. Subset specified: CFSE-low proliferating T cells sorted from roughly six-day pre-transplant mixed lymphocyte reaction (GvH or HvG direction). CDR3 sequence: CASSFRRNPHEQYF. For the CDR3, the DNA is TGTGCCAGCAGCTTTCGGAGGAATCCCCACGAGCAGTACTTC. The full variable domain, completed using reference TRBV5-6 and TRBJ2-7, is DAGVTQSPTHLIKTRGQQVTLRCSPKSGHDTVSWYQQALGQGPQFIFQYYEEEERQRGNFPDRFSGHQFPNYSSELNVNALLLGDSALYLCASSFRRNPHEQYFGPGTRLTVT.